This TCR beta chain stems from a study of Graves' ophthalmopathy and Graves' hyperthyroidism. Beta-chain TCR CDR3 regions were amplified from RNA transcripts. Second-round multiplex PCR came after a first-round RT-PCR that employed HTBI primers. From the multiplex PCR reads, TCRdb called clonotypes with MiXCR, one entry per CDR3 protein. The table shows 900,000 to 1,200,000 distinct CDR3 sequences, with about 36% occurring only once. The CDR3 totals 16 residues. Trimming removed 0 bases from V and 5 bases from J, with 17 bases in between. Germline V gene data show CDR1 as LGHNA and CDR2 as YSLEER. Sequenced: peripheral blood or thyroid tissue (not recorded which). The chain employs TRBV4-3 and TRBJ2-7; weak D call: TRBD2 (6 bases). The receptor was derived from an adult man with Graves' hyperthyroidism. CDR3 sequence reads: CASSQDLIDGRNEQYF. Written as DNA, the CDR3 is TGCGCCAGCAGCCAAGATTTAATAGACGGGAGAAACGAGCAGTACTTC.